This T cell receptor (beta chain) was observed in a study of T cells in Graves' hyperthyroidism and ophthalmopathy (dated 2019 in TCRdb). A note on the overall study: TCR V-J signatures able to tell the groups apart were searched for in a discovery cohort of about a hundred patients, of whom about 40 had Graves' ophthalmopathy and 55 to 65 had stable Graves' hyperthyroidism. Prospective prediction of ophthalmopathy was tested in an independent validation cohort consisting of about 19 hyperthyroidism patients and approximately 16 patients who later progressed to ophthalmopathy. The approximately 100 discovery patients were divided at random into training and test sets in a 7:3 ratio. In roughly six Graves' hyperthyroidism patients, the study also compared T-cell repertoires from thyroid tissue with T-cell repertoires from blood. After sampling, hyperthyroidism patients received methimazole starting at 30 mg daily, and ophthalmopathy patients received high-dose intravenous methylprednisolone. According to the paper, TCR Vbeta CDR3 sequencing was carried out on over 130 peripheral blood samples, which came from 40 to 45 ophthalmopathy, approximately 72 hyperthyroidism and about 17 progressor patients.

Stable Graves' hyperthyroidism was defined as the absence of progression to ophthalmopathy over 18 months of follow-up. The hyperthyroidism patients were between 18 and 65 years old and newly diagnosed, with a disease duration of less than 2 months. Any patient with an uncontrolled infection, another autoimmune disease, pregnancy or lactation was excluded. Clinical symptoms, serum thyroxine and TRAb, thyroid ultrasound, and orbital computed tomography formed the basis for the diagnoses. Trizol reagent was used to extract total RNA, and RNA quality was then checked on an Agilent 2100 Bioanalyzer. The germline V gene gives CDR1 as SGHRS and CDR2 as YFSETQ. V has 4 bases trimmed and J has 5 bases trimmed; junction bases matching no gene number 6. The cysteine opens and the phenylalanine closes a CDR3 of 14 amino acids. The sequence is cut down to CDR3 DNA, 42 bases in frame from base 1. Amplification of TCR beta CDR3 regions was carried out from RNA transcripts. The TCR CDR3 was subjected to a first round of RT-PCR using the HTBI primer set and the Qiagen OneStep RT-PCR kit. Libraries were constructed in a second round of multiplex PCR, after which size selection and purification were carried out. Paired-end sequencing of the libraries was performed with 100 bp reads on an Illumina HiSeq2000. Per the original workflow: SOAPnuke was used to process the raw data, throwing out any read that contained adapters or uncalled bases, had a mean Phred below 15, or lacked an exact constant-primer or identifier match. COPE v1.2.5 was used to merge high-quality paired reads, and clonotypes were defined as unique nucleotide sequences. MiTCR v1.1 was used to align the clonotypes against IMGT TRBV, TRBD and TRBJ reference segments. The analysis was restricted to V-J combinations with a frequency above 0.0001, which together covered just over 98% of the repertoires. A TCS score was defined as the ratio between F50 (clonal expansion) and ExV (chaos), using BLOSUM62-based TCRdist between CDR3 peptides within each V-J. Welch's t-statistics and random forest reduced 450 to 600 V-J features to fewer than 15, which were used in a naive Bayes classifier (R e1071). The Morisita-Horn index was used to measure how similar the thyroid and blood repertoires were. TCRdb trimmed the raw reads at Q25, called clones with MiXCR and kept productive beta chains. When rows share a CDR3 protein, they turn into one entry using the most common DNA and genes. In this record, the V and J calls reflect TCRdb's handling and not the investigators' own analysis. The sample includes approximately 98,000 distinct CDR3 sequences, with roughly 37% observed a single time. The ten largest make up roughly 10% of the sample.

This clonotype turned up a few times. Its cognate antigen has yet to be identified. Qualities for individual bases were not recorded, and no much larger clone is one base off. Overall study results and their limits: Sample size was not statistically predetermined, and investigators were not blinded to group allocation. Blood samples also contained most of the expanded thyroid clonotypes (frequency above 0.001), which suggests that blood repertoires may reflect thyroid immune responses. Ophthalmopathy was separated from stable hyperthyroidism by a 13 V-J signature model, with approximately 90% sensitivity and about 84% specificity obtained in cross-validation and 80%/75% obtained in testing. In validation, progression to ophthalmopathy was predicted by the model with around 71% sensitivity and 72.22% specificity, a median of roughly 6 months before onset.

The chain was built from TRBV5-1 and TRBJ2-3, with 8 bases aligning to TRBD1. The receptor's source is a woman aged 25 to 39 with Graves' hyperthyroidism. Sequencing was done on a sample of peripheral blood or thyroid tissue (not recorded which). The sequence in DNA is TGCGCCAGCAGCCCAGGGGGCCCTAGAGATACGCAGTATTTT. Its coded protein is CASSPGGPRDTQYF.